This TCR beta chain appears in the sequencing data of a study of T-cell memory formation after mild COVID-19. Regarding this clonotype: Its cognate antigen is unknown.

Whole-study results and caveats: Contracting clones, day 15 to 85, had balanced CD4/CD8, and later expanders favored CD4+. Shrinking CD4+ clones were chiefly CM and EM; CD8+ ones were chiefly EMRA.

Constant-segment-primed 5'RACE gave TCR alpha and TCR beta cDNA libraries with sample barcodes and UMIs. TCRdb reprocessed the 5' RACE reads via MiXCR and lists one record per CDR3 protein. Of a few hundred thousand distinct CDR3 sequences in the sample, 20% to 25% were seen once. Germline V gene lookup returns CDR1 SGHTA and CDR2 FQGNSA. Trimming took 3 bases from V and 0 from J, leaving 9 bases between them. The CDR3 extends over 14 amino acids. The sequence derives from an adult woman who had mild COVID-19 (a few samples of this study predate the infection). Cell type and time point are not known. The sample taken for sequencing was PBMCs or a T cell subset sorted from them (not recorded which). The gene calls are TRBV7-2 and TRBJ2-7; D is ambiguous. The CDR3 is CASSFRVNSYEQYF. The CDR3 nucleotides read TGTGCCAGCAGCTTCCGCGTCAACTCCTACGAGCAGTACTTC. Filled out from reference TRBV7-2 and TRBJ2-7, the complete variable domain reads GAGVSQSPSNKVTEKGKDVELRCDPISGHTALYWYRQSLGQGLEFLIYFQGNSAPDKSGLPSDRFSAERTGGSVSTLTIQRTQQEDSAVYLCASSFRVNSYEQYFGPGTRLTVT.